Presented here are 13 T cell receptor beta chains from one specimen sequenced in a study of blood T cell repertoires in COVID-19. Data came from immunoSEQ multiplex PCR; TCRdb stores just in-frame clones and leaves some out. The sample shows fewer than 450,000 clones, about 89% of them seen only once. The sample comprised peripheral blood. These receptors were obtained from a woman between 45 and 60 years old with COVID-19, enrolled during active disease.

The rearrangement uses TRBV27 and TRBJ1-2; 9 nucleotides line up with TRBD1. This CDR3 contains 13 residues. The germline V gene has CDR1 MNHEY and CDR2 SMNVEV (reference sequence). V lost 5 bases, J lost 4 bases, and 2 bases stayed unmatched. The CDR3 region has the DNA TGTGCCAGCAGTCCGACAGGGGGCTATGGCTACACCTTC. Its translation: CASSPTGGYGYTF.

The chain links TRBV9 to TRBJ2-3; perhaps TRBD2 as D (5 bases). Germline assignment: CDR1 SGDLS and CDR2 YYNGEE. There are 12 residues in the CDR3. V was pared by 6 bases and J by 5 bases, with 10 bases between. The DNA for the CDR3 is TGTGCCAGCAAAAGCGCGGGAGATACGCAGTATTTT. Translation: CASKSAGDTQYF.

This clone was counted a single time. The same CDR3 arises from other DNA sequences in this sample as well. This chain links TRBV7-9 with TRBJ1-2, with TRBD1 identical over 8 bases. Germline assignment: CDR1 SEHNR and CDR2 FQNEAQ (reference sequence). CDR3 length: 13 residues. V dropped 5 bases and J dropped 4; count of bases not matched to a gene: 3. In DNA form, the CDR3 reads TGTGCCAGCAGCCTAGGACAGGGCTATGGCTACACCTTC. As protein: CASSLGQGYGYTF.

The chain recombines TRBV6-5 with TRBJ1-2; 8 nucleotides match TRBD1. Germline V gene lookup returns CDR1 MNHEY and CDR2 SVGAGI. Losses at the gene ends were 2 bases for V and 6 bases for J; bases not matched to a gene: 8. This CDR3 comprises 15 residues. Here the CDR3 reads CASSYPGQGVDGYTF. The DNA of the CDR3 is TGTGCCAGCAGTTACCCCGGACAGGGTGTCGATGGCTACACCTTC.

The rearrangement uses TRBV29-1 and TRBJ1-1; no clear D gene. Germline V gene lookup returns CDR1 SQVTM and CDR2 ANQGSEA. V shed 6 bases and J shed 1 base, with 15 bases lying between them. The CDR3 is made up of 14 amino acids. CDR3 nucleotides: TGCAGCGTGCGCCGAGGGTCCGCGAACACTGAAGCTTTCTTT. This sequence encodes CSVRRGSANTEAFF.

This clone was seen once. The chain uses TRBV30 and TRBJ2-4; D is unresolved. Per germline, CDR1 GTSNPN and CDR2 SVGIG (reference sequence). The CDR3 length is 12 residues. V lost 2 bases and J lost 0, with 2 bases in between. The CDR3: CAWSLAKNIQYF. The CDR3 DNA sequence: TGTGCCTGGAGTCTAGCCAAAAACATTCAGTACTTC.

The V call is TRBV6-1, the J call TRBJ2-1, with 13 bases matching TRBD2. The CDR3 length is 19 residues. Trimming removed 0 bases from V and 2 bases from J; junction bases left unmatched: 7. Germline V lookup: CDR1 MNHNS, CDR2 SASEGT. The CDR3 here is CASSEASLGLAGAYNEQFF. The CDR3 nucleotides are TGTGCCAGCAGTGAAGCATCTCTTGGACTAGCGGGAGCCTACAATGAGCAGTTCTTC.

J is TRBJ2-7 and V is TRBV18; TRBD1 might be the D (6 bases). Per the germline V gene, CDR1 is KGHSH and CDR2 is LQKENI. CDR3 length: 14 amino acids. With 2 bases removed from V and 2 bases from J, the gap between germline ends came to 10 bases. DNA for the CDR3: TGTGCCAGCTCACCAACAGGGACCCCCTACGAGCAGTACTTC. Residues: CASSPTGTPYEQYF.

This clone was seen just once. V usage is TRBV19 and J usage is TRBJ2-7; 11 nucleotides match TRBD1. The CDR3 totals 14 residues. Germline V gene sequence: CDR1 LNHDA, CDR2 SQIVND (reference sequence). Trimming at V came to 4 bases and at J to 5 bases, leaving 4 bases not matched to a gene. The CDR3 bases are TGTGCCAGTAGTACGGACAGGGGGCGGAACGAGCAGTACTTC. Translated: CASSTDRGRNEQYF.

The J gene is TRBJ2-7, the V gene TRBV6-6, with a possible D match to TRBD1 (6 bases). V gave up 5 bases and J gave up 4 bases, with 21 bases separating them. The CDR3 loop spans 16 amino acids. CDR1 and CDR2 from the germline V gene are MNHNY and SVGAGI (reference sequence). For the CDR3, the DNA is TGTGCCAGCAGTCGAGTTGTGGGTGCAGGGGAATACGAGCAGTACTTC. Protein: CASSRVVGAGEYEQYF.

The J gene is TRBJ2-5, the V gene TRBV7-3; 11 nucleotides agree with TRBD2. This CDR3 region has 17 residues. The V gene end was trimmed by 2 bases and the J gene end by 4 bases; junction bases not matched to a gene: 9. The germline CDR1 and CDR2 sequences are SGHTA and FQGTGA. CDR3 nucleotide sequence: TGTGCCAGCAGCTTAGGGGTAACTAGCGGGAGACCAGAGACCCAGTACTTC. It yields the protein CASSLGVTSGRPETQYF.

This clone came up once. For the CDR3, the DNA is TGTGCCAGCAGCTCTACGGACAGGGTTGCTTTCTTT. Translation: CASSSTDRVAFF. The chain links TRBV7-3 to TRBJ1-1; 8 bases align to TRBD1. The V gene end was trimmed by 4 bases and the J gene end by 11 bases; junction bases not matched to a gene: 6. The CDR3 totals 12 residues. CDR1 and CDR2 from the germline V gene are SGHTA and FQGTGA.

This clone showed up just once. V usage is TRBV27 and J usage is TRBJ2-3; possibly TRBD2 for D (5 bases). The CDR3 runs to 17 residues. Trimming left V 5 bases short and J 10 bases short, with 28 bases between. Germline lookup yields CDR1 MNHEY and CDR2 SMNVEV (reference sequence). The CDR3 loop is CASSLPGTTFQWTSQYF. CDR3 nucleotides: TGTGCCAGCAGTCTCCCCGGTACGACCTTCCAGTGGACTTCGCAGTATTTT.